The 32 T cell receptor beta chains given below trace back to one sample, sequenced in a study of cytomegalovirus exposure and HLA in healthy donors. PCR used 60 Vbeta primers and 13 Jbeta primers. Some clones are missing from TCRdb's copy, which holds only in-frame ones; the method was immunoSEQ multiplex PCR. The table includes about 70,000 clones, 74% detected once. Sequenced input: PBMCs. The receptors come from a human donor in good health.

The CDR3 is CSGRTGGYEQYF. Here the CDR3 DNA reads TGCAGCGGGAGGACAGGGGGCTACGAGCAGTACTTC. The chain carries TRBV29-1 and TRBJ2-7, with 10 bases matching TRBD1. Germline CDR1 reads SQVTM; CDR2 reads ANQGSEA. The CDR3 consists of 12 residues. V shed 7 bases, J shed 3 bases, and the junction held 3 bases outside the gene matches.

The rearrangement links TRBV28 to TRBJ1-1; D uncertain. Germline V gene lookup returns CDR1 MDHEN and CDR2 SYDVKM. V lost 8 bases and J lost 5, with 12 bases in between. CDR3 length: 12 amino acids. The CDR3 reads CASVPRGTEAFF. The CDR3 DNA reads as TGTGCCAGCGTTCCCCGAGGGACTGAAGCTTTCTTT.

This clone was counted only a few times. This sequence joins TRBV6-6 and TRBJ1-5; D not resolved. V gave up 2 bases and J gave up 7 bases, with 12 bases separating them. Germline loops: CDR1 MNHNY, CDR2 SVGAGI (reference sequence). CDR3 length: 14 amino acids. The CDR3 DNA reads as TGTGCCAGCAGTTACATCCTTTTCTACCAGCCCCAGCATTTT. Its translation: CASSYILFYQPQHF.

This clone has a handful of counts. The gene calls are TRBV6-1 and TRBJ2-1, with TRBD2 matching 12 bases. Losses at the gene ends were 2 bases for V and 6 bases for J; bases not matched to a gene: 8. CDR3 length equals 17 residues. Germline V gene data show CDR1 as MNHNS and CDR2 as SASEGT. The CDR3 DNA reads as TGTGCCAGCAGTGAATATTCAGGACTAGCGGGGACCAATGAGCAGTTCTTC. Its translation is CASSEYSGLAGTNEQFF.

This clone was recorded a few times. The V call is TRBV5-4, the J call TRBJ2-7; TRBD1 matches at 10 bases. This CDR3 contains 14 residues. V was clipped by 2 bases and J by 3 bases; unmatched bases: 2. CDR1 is SGHNT and CDR2 is YYREEE in the germline V gene (reference sequence). The CDR3 spells CASSFWDRGYEQYF. The CDR3 nucleotides are TGTGCCAGCAGCTTCTGGGACAGGGGCTACGAGCAGTACTTC.

The chain joins TRBV27 to TRBJ2-7; 8 nucleotides agree with TRBD1. With 4 bases clipped from V and 4 bases from J, the junction kept 12 bases outside the gene matches. This CDR3 is built from 16 residues. Germline V gene data show CDR1 as MNHEY and CDR2 as SMNVEV (reference sequence). As DNA, the CDR3 is TGTGCCAGCAGTTCCCTCCCGGACAGGGCTTATTACGAGCAGTACTTC. Its protein is CASSSLPDRAYYEQYF.

V is TRBV29-1 and J is TRBJ2-1; D remains ambiguous. The V gene's germline CDR1 is SQVTM and CDR2 ANQGSEA. The germline V and J ends were trimmed by 4 bases and 6 bases, with 13 bases remaining between them. The CDR3 consists of 13 residues. CDR3 sequence (DNA): TGCAGCGTTGCTAGTTCGAAGGCCAATGAGCAGTTCTTC. Translation: CSVASSKANEQFF.

This rearrangement joins TRBV2 to TRBJ2-3; 11 bases map to TRBD2. The length of the CDR3 is 16 residues. Germline CDR1 reads SNHLY; CDR2 reads FYNNEI. The CDR3 loop reads CATGETSGVSTDTQYF. CDR3 DNA: TGTGCTACCGGAGAGACTAGCGGGGTTAGCACAGATACGCAGTATTTT.

This clone has just a few counts. The chain employs TRBV19 and TRBJ2-6; the D gene is possibly TRBD1 (6 bases). Between the trimmed V and J ends, which lost 9 bases and 3 bases, there was a span of 21 bases. Germline V gene lookup returns CDR1 LNHDA and CDR2 SQIVND (reference sequence). This CDR3 has 17 amino acids. The CDR3 reads CASSGDTGNFGANVLTF. The CDR3 nucleotides read TGTGCCAGCTCCGGGGACACCGGCAATTTTGGGGCCAACGTCCTGACTTTC.

The chain is built from TRBV27 and TRBJ1-4; 8 nucleotides agree with TRBD1. The CDR3 is 14 residues long. J was trimmed by 8 bases and V by 6 bases; bases with no gene match: 8. From germline, CDR1 is MNHEY and CDR2 SMNVEV (reference sequence). The CDR3 protein is CASSSGTGIEKLFF. CDR3 DNA sequence: TGTGCCAGCAGCTCCGGGACAGGTATCGAAAAACTGTTTTTT. Together with reference TRBV27 and TRBJ1-4, the CDR3 gives the full variable domain: EAQVTQNPRYLITVTGKKLTVTCSQNMNHEYMSWYRQDPGLGLRQIYYSMNVEVTDKGDVPEGYKVSRKEKRNFPLILESPSPNQTSLYFCASSSGTGIEKLFFGSGTQLSVL.

This clone was counted a few times. The CDR3 sequence is CASSYRGPTEAFF. The DNA of the CDR3 is TGTGCCAGCAGCTACAGGGGCCCCACTGAAGCTTTCTTT. The genes are TRBV7-7 and TRBJ1-1; 7 bases are shared with TRBD1. Germline lookup yields CDR1 SSHAT and CDR2 FNYEAQ (reference sequence). V lost 4 bases, J lost 4 bases, and 3 bases stayed unmatched. The CDR3 is 13 amino acids.

The chain employs TRBV28 and TRBJ2-1, with 9 bases that match TRBD2. Germline-derived CDR1 and CDR2 are MDHEN and SYDVKM. The CDR3 runs to 15 residues. V gave up 5 bases and J gave up 1 base; unmatched junction bases: 3. The CDR3 loop is CASSQTSGSYNEQFF. The DNA of the CDR3 is TGTGCCAGCAGTCAGACTAGCGGATCCTACAATGAGCAGTTCTTC.

The J gene is TRBJ2-7, the V gene TRBV30; 8 nucleotides agree with TRBD1. Germline values: CDR1 GTSNPN, CDR2 SVGIG (reference sequence). V was pared by 4 bases and J by 5 bases, with 10 bases of the junction left unmatched. The length of the CDR3 is 14 residues. CDR3: CAWNPTGEKDEQYF. In DNA form, the CDR3 reads TGTGCCTGGAATCCGACAGGGGAGAAGGACGAGCAGTACTTC.

This chain connects TRBV6-5 to TRBJ1-1; D is unclear. The V and J ends lost 0 bases and 1 base respectively, with 6 bases between them. The CDR3 totals 14 residues. Germline assignment: CDR1 MNHEY and CDR2 SVGAGI. This chain's CDR3 is CASSYSAKNTEAFF. CDR3 nucleotide sequence: TGTGCCAGCAGTTACTCAGCCAAGAACACTGAAGCTTTCTTT.

The gene calls are TRBV14 and TRBJ2-5, with D possibly being TRBD2 (5 bases). Trimming cost V 1 base and J 5 bases, with 11 bases left between them. The CDR3 has 14 amino acids. The germline CDR1 and CDR2 sequences are SGHDN and FVKESK. In DNA, the CDR3 is TGTGCCAGCAGCCAAGTGGGAGTATTCGAGACCCAGTACTTC. This translates into CASSQVGVFETQYF.

The genes are TRBV21-1 and TRBJ2-5; TRBD1 is the table's D call and was not checked against the DNA. TRBV21-1 constitutes a pseudogene. The CDR3 consists of 16 residues. CDR3 sequence reads: CASSKAPGTGKETQYF. CDR3 nucleotides: TGTGCCAGCAGCAAAGCACCTGGGACAGGGAAAGAGACCCAGTACTTC.

The chain employs TRBV12-2 and TRBJ2-1; the D call of TRBD2 is as the table states it, not checked on the DNA. TRBV12-2 is given as a pseudogene. This CDR3 contains 15 residues. In DNA form, the CDR3 reads TGTGCAAGTCGCTTATTTCCCCTAGCAGACAATGAGCAGTTCTTC. The encoded protein is CASRLFPLADNEQFF.

This sequence joins TRBV6-1 and TRBJ2-5, with 8 bases matching TRBD1. The end of the DNA aligns better with TRBJ2-7, so the J call may be wrong. CDR1 is MNHNS, CDR2 SASEGT, per germline. This CDR3 spans 15 amino acids. The CDR3 region has the DNA TGTGCCAGCAGTGTGCAGGACAGGGCCCCCTACGAGCAGTACTTC. It encodes CASSVQDRAPYEQYF.

The chain has TRBV7-8 and TRBJ2-1, with 10 bases matching TRBD1. Germline CDR1 reads SGHVS; CDR2 reads FQNEAQ. V lost 3 bases, J lost 4 bases, and 3 bases stayed unmatched. This CDR3 region has 15 residues. CDR3 sequence reads: CASSFRDRGYNEQFF. The CDR3 region has the DNA TGTGCCAGCAGCTTCCGGGACAGGGGATACAATGAGCAGTTCTTC.

The gene calls are TRBV30 and TRBJ1-5; 9 nucleotides match TRBD1. The germline V gene encodes CDR1 GTSNPN and CDR2 SVGIG (reference sequence). The CDR3 consists of 18 residues. V lost 3 bases, J lost 5 bases, and 17 bases stayed unmatched. CDR3 in DNA: TGTGCCTGGAGGCAAGCACCTCATCGGACAGGGGCCGATCAGCCCCAGCATTTT. Encoded protein: CAWRQAPHRTGADQPQHF.

This chain connects TRBV28 to TRBJ2-1; a possible D gene is TRBD2 (6 bases). This CDR3 spans 15 amino acids. V lost 6 bases and J 9 bases, leaving 21 bases between the germline ends. Germline-derived CDR1 and CDR2 are MDHEN and SYDVKM. The CDR3 nucleotides read TGTGCCAGCAGGTCGACGGAGGGGCCGGTGGGTGAGCAGTTCTTC. Protein product: CASRSTEGPVGEQFF.

This clone came up a few times. V and J are TRBV29-1 and TRBJ2-5; D possibly corresponds to TRBD1 (5 bases). Germline CDR1 is SQVTM and CDR2 is ANQGSEA. V was cut by 1 base and J by 7 bases, with 10 bases left in between. The CDR3 consists of 12 residues. This CDR3 is CSVEGQQGTQYF. The CDR3 DNA sequence: TGCAGCGTTGAAGGCCAGCAGGGGACCCAGTACTTC.

This clone was seen just once. This chain links TRBV5-1 with TRBJ2-5; 7 bases are shared with TRBD1. After removal of 4 bases from V and 2 bases from J, the junction contained 14 bases not matched to a gene. The CDR3 loop spans 17 amino acids. The germline V gene encodes CDR1 SGHRS and CDR2 YFSETQ. The CDR3: CASSGRGTASSQETQYF. DNA for the CDR3: TGCGCCAGCAGCGGCCGAGGGACAGCAAGTTCACAAGAGACCCAGTACTTC.

The J gene is TRBJ2-7, the V gene TRBV5-1, with TRBD2 as a possible D gene (5 bases). The CDR3 totals 17 residues. V lost 1 base and J lost 0, with 17 bases in between. Looked up from germline, CDR1 is SGHRS and CDR2 is YFSETQ. The CDR3 DNA is TGCGCCAGCAGCTTGACTGGAGGCGGAGCCTACTCCTACGAGCAGTACTTC. Amino acids: CASSLTGGGAYSYEQYF.

This CDR3 is CASSYDRDSYEQYF. The CDR3 DNA sequence: TGTGCCAGCAGCTACGACAGGGACTCCTACGAGCAGTACTTC. This chain connects TRBV5-4 to TRBJ2-7, with TRBD1 identical over 7 bases. This CDR3 has 14 amino acids. The germline V gene has CDR1 SGHNT and CDR2 YYREEE (reference sequence). V was clipped by 3 bases and J by 0 bases; unmatched bases: 3. The full variable domain, its missing parts supplied by reference TRBV5-4 and TRBJ2-7, is ETGVTQSPTHLIKTRGQQVTLRCSSQSGHNTVSWYQQALGQGPQFIFQYYREEENGRGNFPPRFSGLQFPNYSSELNVNALELDDSALYLCASSYDRDSYEQYFGPGTRLTVT.

J is TRBJ2-3 and V is TRBV7-2, with D unresolved. The CDR3 covers 13 residues. Germline V CDR1 and CDR2: SGHTA, FQGNSA. V was clipped by 3 bases and J by 1 base, with 5 bases between them. CDR3 region: CASSFEGTDTQYF. The CDR3 nucleotides are TGTGCCAGCAGCTTTGAGGGCACAGATACGCAGTATTTT.

The CDR3 loop reads CASTPGQGSSYEQYF. Written as DNA, the CDR3 is TGTGCCAGCACACCGGGACAGGGATCGTCCTACGAGCAGTACTTC. The chain links TRBV27 to TRBJ2-7, with TRBD1 matching over 9 bases. Germline loops: CDR1 MNHEY, CDR2 SMNVEV (reference sequence). The CDR3 is 15 amino acids. V shed 7 bases and J 1 base; nucleotides not matched to a gene: 8.

V gene TRBV5-1 combines with J gene TRBJ1-4; weak D call: TRBD1 (6 bases). V lost 2 bases and J 3 bases, leaving 11 bases between the germline ends. Germline V lookup: CDR1 SGHRS, CDR2 YFSETQ. The CDR3 length is 15 residues. The CDR3 spells CASSFGSGANEKLFF. CDR3 nucleotides: TGCGCCAGCAGCTTCGGGTCAGGGGCTAATGAAAAACTGTTTTTT. Drawing the rest from reference TRBV5-1 and TRBJ1-4, the complete variable domain is KAGVTQTPRYLIKTRGQQVTLSCSPISGHRSVSWYQQTPGQGLQFLFEYFSETQRNKGNFPGRFSGRQFSNSRSEMNVSTLELGDSALYLCASSFGSGANEKLFFGSGTQLSVL.

This chain's CDR3 is CASSYQTGLSNQPQHF. The CDR3 coding sequence is TGTGCCAGCAGTTACCAAACAGGGCTTAGCAATCAGCCCCAGCATTTT. V is TRBV6-6 and J is TRBJ1-5; tentative D call: TRBD1 (6 bases). Trimming took off 2 bases at V and 0 bases at J, with 11 bases between the two ends. The CDR3 totals 16 residues. Per germline, CDR1 MNHNY and CDR2 SVGAGI (reference sequence).

In its sample, this clone was seen once. V and J are TRBV21-1 and TRBJ1-2; TRBD1, the table's D call, lacks a check against the DNA. TRBV21-1 counts as a pseudogene. The CDR3 has 12 residues. The CDR3 DNA is TGTGCCAGCAACAGAATCAACTATGGCTACACCTTC. It translates to CASNRINYGYTF.

The chain carries TRBV6-1 and TRBJ2-7, with D perhaps matching TRBD2 (5 bases). V lost 7 bases to trimming and J lost 2 bases, with 6 bases between them. Germline values: CDR1 MNHNS, CDR2 SASEGT. The CDR3 spans 11 residues. The chain's CDR3 is CASIGTYEQYF. Here the CDR3 DNA reads TGTGCCAGCATCGGGACCTACGAGCAGTACTTC.

This rearrangement joins TRBV9 to TRBJ2-3; TRBD1 agrees at 8 bases. With V trimmed by 4 bases and J by 0 bases, 13 bases remained unmatched. The germline V gene has CDR1 SGDLS and CDR2 YYNGEE. CDR3 size: 18 residues. The CDR3 spells CASSSPGGHSSSTDTQYF. The CDR3 DNA follows: TGTGCCAGCAGCTCGCCAGGGGGCCATAGTTCTAGCACAGATACGCAGTATTTT.